The clone carrying this TCR beta chain was seen only once. Its cognate antigen is unknown. These data come from a study of circulating and synovial CD4+ cells in juvenile arthritis. Study-wide results and limits: Diversity here was lower than in bulk blood CD4 cells. T cell genome counts differed by at least an order of magnitude between CPL and CD4 samples. Overlap with synovium rose as more T cells were sequenced.

Clones were read by immunoSEQ multiplex PCR, and TCRdb kept only the in-frame ones, dropping some. The sample gives fewer than 35,000 clones, 80% to 95% of which show up once; about 3.1% is in the top ten. This CDR3 has 16 residues. V lost 4 bases, J lost 5 bases, and 10 bases stayed unmatched. CDR1 and CDR2 from the germline V gene are SGDLS and YYNGEE. The TCR sequence derives from a human donor with juvenile idiopathic arthritis. Material: CD4+ T cells from blood. V usage is TRBV9 and J usage is TRBJ2-3; 10 bases align to TRBD1. The CDR3 DNA is TGTGCCAGCAGCAAAATGGGACAGGGGCGAATAGATACGCAGTATTTT. Its translation: CASSKMGQGRIDTQYF.